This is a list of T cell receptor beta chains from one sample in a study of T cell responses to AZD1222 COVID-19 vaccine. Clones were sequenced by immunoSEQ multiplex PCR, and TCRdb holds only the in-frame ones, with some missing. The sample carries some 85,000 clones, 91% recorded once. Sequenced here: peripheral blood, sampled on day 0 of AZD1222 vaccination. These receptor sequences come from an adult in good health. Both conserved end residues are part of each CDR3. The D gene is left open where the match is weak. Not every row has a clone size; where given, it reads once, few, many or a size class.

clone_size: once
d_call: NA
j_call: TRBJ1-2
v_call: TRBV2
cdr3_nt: TGTGCCAGCAGGCCGGAAGTGGGGGGCTATGGCTACACCTTC
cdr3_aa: CASRPEVGGYGYTF

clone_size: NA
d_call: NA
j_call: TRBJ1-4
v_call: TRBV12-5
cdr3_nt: TGTGCTAGTGGTTTGGACCCGAGCGGAAAACTGTTTTTT
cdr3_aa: CASGLDPSGKLFF

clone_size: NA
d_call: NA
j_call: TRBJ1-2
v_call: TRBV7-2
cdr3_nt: TGTGCCAGCAGCTTAGCTGAGGCCAATGGCTACACCTTC
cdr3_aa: CASSLAEANGYTF

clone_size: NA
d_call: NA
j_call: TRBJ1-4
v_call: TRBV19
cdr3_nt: TGTGCCAGTACTTTGGTTTACACCTCCGATGAAAAACTGTTTTTT
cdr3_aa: CASTLVYTSDEKLFF

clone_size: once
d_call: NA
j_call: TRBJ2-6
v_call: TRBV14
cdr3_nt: TGTGCCAGCAGCCAAGAGTGGGGGGTCGGATCTGGGGCCAACGTCCTGACTTTC
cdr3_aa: CASSQEWGVGSGANVLTF

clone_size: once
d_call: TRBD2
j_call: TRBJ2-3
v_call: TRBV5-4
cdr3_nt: TGTGCCAGCAGCTTGGGCGGGACTAGCGGGGGAAGCACAGATACGCAGTATTTT
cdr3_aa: CASSLGGTSGGSTDTQYF

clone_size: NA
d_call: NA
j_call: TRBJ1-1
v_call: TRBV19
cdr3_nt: TGTGCCAGTAGTATGGAACAGGGAGTCACTGAAGCTTTCTTT
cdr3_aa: CASSMEQGVTEAFF

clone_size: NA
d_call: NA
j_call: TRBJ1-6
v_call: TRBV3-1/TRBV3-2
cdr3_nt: TGTGCCAGCAGCCAAGATAGGGTCGAACATTCACCCCTCCACTTT
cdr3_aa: CASSQDRVEHSPLHF

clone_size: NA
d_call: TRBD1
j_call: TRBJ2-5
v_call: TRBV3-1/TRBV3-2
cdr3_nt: TGTGCCAGCCGCCGACGACAGGGCCAAGAGACCCAGTACTTC
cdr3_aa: CASRRRQGQETQYF

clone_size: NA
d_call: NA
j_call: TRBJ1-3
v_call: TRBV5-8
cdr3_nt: TGTGCCAGCAGCTTGGGGCAGGGGTTCGCTGGAAACACCATATATTTT
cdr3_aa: CASSLGQGFAGNTIYF

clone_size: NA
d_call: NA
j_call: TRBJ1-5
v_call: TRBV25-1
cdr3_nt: TGTGCCAGCCTCCGGACTCCAAATCAGCCCCAGCATTTT
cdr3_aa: CASLRTPNQPQHF

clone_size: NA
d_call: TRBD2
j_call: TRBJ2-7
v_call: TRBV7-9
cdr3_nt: TGTGCCAGCAGCTTGGCGCTAGCGGGACTTGAGGAGCAGTACTTC
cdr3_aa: CASSLALAGLEEQYF

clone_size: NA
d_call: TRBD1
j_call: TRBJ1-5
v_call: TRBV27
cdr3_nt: TGTGCCAGCGGGCACGGGACAGTAGAAAGCAATCAGCCCCAGCATTTT
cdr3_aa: CASGHGTVESNQPQHF

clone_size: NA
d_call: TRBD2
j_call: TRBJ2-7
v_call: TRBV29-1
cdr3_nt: TGCAGCGTAGACCCTATCGGAGCGGGAGGTAACCACGAGCAGTACTTC
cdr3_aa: CSVDPIGAGGNHEQYF

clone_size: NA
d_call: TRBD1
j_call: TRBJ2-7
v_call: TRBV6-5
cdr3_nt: TGTGCCAGCAGTTGGGACAGGGCCTACGAGCAGTACTTC
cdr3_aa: CASSWDRAYEQYF

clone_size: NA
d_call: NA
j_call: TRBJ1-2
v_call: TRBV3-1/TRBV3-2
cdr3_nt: TGTGCCAGCAGCCCCAGCACCAAGGACGGCTACACCTTC
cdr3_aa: CASSPSTKDGYTF

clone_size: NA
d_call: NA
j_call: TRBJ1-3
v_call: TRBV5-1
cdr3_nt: TGCGCCAGCAGCCCCAGCTCTGGAAACACCATATATTTT
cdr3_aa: CASSPSSGNTIYF

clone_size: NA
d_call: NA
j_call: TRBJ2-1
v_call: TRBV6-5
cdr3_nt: TGTGCCAGCAGAAAGACATCCTACAATGAGCAGTTCTTC
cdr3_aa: CASRKTSYNEQFF

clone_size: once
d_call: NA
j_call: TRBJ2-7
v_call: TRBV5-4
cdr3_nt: TGTGCCAGCAGCCCCGGGCCCGCAGACTCCTACGAGCAGTACTTC
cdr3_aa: CASSPGPADSYEQYF

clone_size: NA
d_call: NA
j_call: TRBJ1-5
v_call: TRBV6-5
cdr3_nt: TGTGCCAGCAGTTATCAGAGGAACTCGAATCAGCCCCAGCATTTT
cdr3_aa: CASSYQRNSNQPQHF

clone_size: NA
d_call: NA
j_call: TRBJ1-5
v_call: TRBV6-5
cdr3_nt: TGTGCCAGCGGGAAACGGAGCAATCAGCCCCAGCATTTT
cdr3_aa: CASGKRSNQPQHF

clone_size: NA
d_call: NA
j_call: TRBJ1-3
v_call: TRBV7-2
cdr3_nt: TGTGCCAGCAGCTTAACCGTTCTGTCTGGAAACACCATATATTTT
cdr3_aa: CASSLTVLSGNTIYF